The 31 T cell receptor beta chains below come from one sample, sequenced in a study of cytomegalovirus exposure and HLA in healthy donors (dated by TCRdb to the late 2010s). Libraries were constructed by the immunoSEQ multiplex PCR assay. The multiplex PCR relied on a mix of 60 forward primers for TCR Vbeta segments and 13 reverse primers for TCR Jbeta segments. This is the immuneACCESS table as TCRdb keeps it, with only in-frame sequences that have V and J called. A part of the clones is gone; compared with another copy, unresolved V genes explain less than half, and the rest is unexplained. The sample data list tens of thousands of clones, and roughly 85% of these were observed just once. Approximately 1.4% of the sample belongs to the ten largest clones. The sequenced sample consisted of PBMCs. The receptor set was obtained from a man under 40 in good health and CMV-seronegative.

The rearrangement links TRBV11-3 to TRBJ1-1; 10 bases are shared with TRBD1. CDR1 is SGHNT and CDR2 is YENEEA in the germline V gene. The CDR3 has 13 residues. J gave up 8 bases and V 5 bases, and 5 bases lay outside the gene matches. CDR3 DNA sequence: TGTGCCAGCAGCAACCGGGACAGGGGAGAAGCTTTCTTT. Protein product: CASSNRDRGEAFF.

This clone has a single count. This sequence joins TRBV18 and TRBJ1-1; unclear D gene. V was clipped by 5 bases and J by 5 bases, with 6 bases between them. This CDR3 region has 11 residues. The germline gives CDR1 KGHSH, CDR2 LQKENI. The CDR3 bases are TGTGCCAGCTCAGAGTTGACTGAAGCTTTCTTT. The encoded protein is CASSELTEAFF. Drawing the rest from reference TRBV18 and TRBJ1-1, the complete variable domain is NAGVMQNPRHLVRRRGQEARLRCSPMKGHSHVYWYRQLPEEGLKFMVYLQKENIIDESGMPKERFSAEFPKEGPSILRIQQVVRGDSAAYFCASSELTEAFFGQGTRLTVV.

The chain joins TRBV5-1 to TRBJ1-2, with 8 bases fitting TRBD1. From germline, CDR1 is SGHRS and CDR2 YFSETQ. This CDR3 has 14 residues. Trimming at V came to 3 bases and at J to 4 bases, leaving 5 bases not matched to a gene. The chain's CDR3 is CASSYGQGPYGYTF. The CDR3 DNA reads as TGCGCCAGCAGCTACGGACAGGGCCCCTATGGCTACACCTTC. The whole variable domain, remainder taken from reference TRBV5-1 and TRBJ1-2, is KAGVTQTPRYLIKTRGQQVTLSCSPISGHRSVSWYQQTPGQGLQFLFEYFSETQRNKGNFPGRFSGRQFSNSRSEMNVSTLELGDSALYLCASSYGQGPYGYTFGSGTRLTVV.

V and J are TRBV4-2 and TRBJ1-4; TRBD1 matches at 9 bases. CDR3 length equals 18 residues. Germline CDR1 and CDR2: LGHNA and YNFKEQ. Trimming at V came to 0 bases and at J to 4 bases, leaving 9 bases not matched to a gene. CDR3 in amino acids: CASSQDSPNRGLNEKLFF. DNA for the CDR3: TGTGCCAGCAGCCAAGATAGCCCGAACAGGGGGCTTAATGAAAAACTGTTTTTT.

CDR3 residues: CASSPGLASDEQYF. The CDR3 region has the DNA TGTGCCAGCAGCCCGGGACTAGCGAGCGACGAGCAGTACTTC. This chain links TRBV4-2 with TRBJ2-7; 10 bases map to TRBD2. Germline assignment: CDR1 LGHNA and CDR2 YNFKEQ. This CDR3 has 14 residues. V was clipped by 4 bases and J by 5 bases; unmatched bases: 5.

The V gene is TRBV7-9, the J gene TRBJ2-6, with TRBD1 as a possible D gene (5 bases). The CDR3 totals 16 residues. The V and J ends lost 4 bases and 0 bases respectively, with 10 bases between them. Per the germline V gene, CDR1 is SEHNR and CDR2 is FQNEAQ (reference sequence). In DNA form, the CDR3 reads TGTGCCAGCAGCTCTCGACAGAACTCTGGGGCCAACGTCCTGACTTTC. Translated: CASSSRQNSGANVLTF.

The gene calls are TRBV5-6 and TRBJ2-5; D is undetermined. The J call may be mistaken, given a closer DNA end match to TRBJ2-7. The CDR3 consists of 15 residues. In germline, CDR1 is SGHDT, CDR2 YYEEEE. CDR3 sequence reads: CASSLYTEFTYEQYF. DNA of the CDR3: TGTGCCAGCAGCTTGTACACAGAATTTACCTACGAGCAGTACTTC.

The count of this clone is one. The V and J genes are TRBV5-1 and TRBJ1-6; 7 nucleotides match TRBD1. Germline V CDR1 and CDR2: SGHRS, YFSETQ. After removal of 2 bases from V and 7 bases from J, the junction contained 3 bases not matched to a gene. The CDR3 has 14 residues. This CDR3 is CASSLGTVNSPLHF. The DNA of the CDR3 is TGCGCCAGCAGCTTAGGGACAGTGAATTCACCCCTCCACTTT.

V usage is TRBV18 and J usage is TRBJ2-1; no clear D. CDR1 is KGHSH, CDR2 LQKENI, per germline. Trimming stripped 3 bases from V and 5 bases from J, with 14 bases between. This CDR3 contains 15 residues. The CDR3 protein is CASSPRLVWDNEQFF. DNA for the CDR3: TGTGCCAGCTCACCGCGGTTGGTGTGGGACAATGAGCAGTTCTTC.

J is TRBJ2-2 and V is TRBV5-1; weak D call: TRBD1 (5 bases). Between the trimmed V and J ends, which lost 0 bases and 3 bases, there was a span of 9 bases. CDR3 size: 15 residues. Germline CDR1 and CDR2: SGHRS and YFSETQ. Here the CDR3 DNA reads TGCGCCAGCAGCTTGGGCGGCAGGGACACCGGGGAGCTGTTTTTT. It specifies CASSLGGRDTGELFF.

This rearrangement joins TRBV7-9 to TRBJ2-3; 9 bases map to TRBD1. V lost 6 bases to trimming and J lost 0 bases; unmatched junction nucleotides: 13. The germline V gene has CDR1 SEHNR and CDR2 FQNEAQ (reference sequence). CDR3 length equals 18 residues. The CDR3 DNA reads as TGTGCCAGCAGACAAAGGGGGACAGGGACCGTTAGCACAGATACGCAGTATTTT. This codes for CASRQRGTGTVSTDTQYF.

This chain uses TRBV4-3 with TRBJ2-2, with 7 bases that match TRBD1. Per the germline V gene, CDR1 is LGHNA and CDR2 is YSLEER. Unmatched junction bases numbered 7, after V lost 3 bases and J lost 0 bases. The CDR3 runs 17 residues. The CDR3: CASSHRQGITNTGELFF. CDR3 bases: TGCGCCAGCAGCCATAGACAGGGCATAACGAACACCGGGGAGCTGTTTTTT.

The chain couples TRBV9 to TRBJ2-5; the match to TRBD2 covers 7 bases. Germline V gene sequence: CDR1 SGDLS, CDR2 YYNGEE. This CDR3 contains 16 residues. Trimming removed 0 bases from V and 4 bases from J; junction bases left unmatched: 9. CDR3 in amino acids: CASSVASGAPRETQYF. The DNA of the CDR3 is TGTGCCAGCAGCGTAGCGAGCGGGGCCCCCAGAGAGACCCAGTACTTC.

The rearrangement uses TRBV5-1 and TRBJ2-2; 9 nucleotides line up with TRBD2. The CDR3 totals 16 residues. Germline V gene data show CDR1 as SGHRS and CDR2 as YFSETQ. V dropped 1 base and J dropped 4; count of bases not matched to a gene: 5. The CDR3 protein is CASSLYQREATGELFF. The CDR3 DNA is TGCGCCAGCAGCTTGTATCAGCGGGAGGCCACCGGGGAGCTGTTTTTT. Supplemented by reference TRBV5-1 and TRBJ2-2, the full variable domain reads KAGVTQTPRYLIKTRGQQVTLSCSPISGHRSVSWYQQTPGQGLQFLFEYFSETQRNKGNFPGRFSGRQFSNSRSEMNVSTLELGDSALYLCASSLYQREATGELFFGEGSRLTVL.

This chain's CDR3 is CASSSGTGGTEAFF. Written as DNA, the CDR3 is TGTGCCAGCAGTTCCGGGACAGGGGGCACTGAAGCTTTCTTT. The chain has TRBV6-5 and TRBJ1-1; TRBD1 matches 11 bases. Germline V lookup: CDR1 MNHEY, CDR2 SVGAGI. There are 14 residues in the CDR3. The ends lost 4 bases at V and 4 bases at J; junction bases unmatched: 2.

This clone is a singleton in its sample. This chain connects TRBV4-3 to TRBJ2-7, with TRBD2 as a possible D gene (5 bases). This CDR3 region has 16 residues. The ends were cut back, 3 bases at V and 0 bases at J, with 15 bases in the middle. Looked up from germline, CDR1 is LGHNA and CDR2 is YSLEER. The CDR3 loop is CASSQAGGENSYEQYF. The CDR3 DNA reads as TGCGCCAGCAGCCAGGCGGGTGGTGAAAACTCCTACGAGCAGTACTTC.

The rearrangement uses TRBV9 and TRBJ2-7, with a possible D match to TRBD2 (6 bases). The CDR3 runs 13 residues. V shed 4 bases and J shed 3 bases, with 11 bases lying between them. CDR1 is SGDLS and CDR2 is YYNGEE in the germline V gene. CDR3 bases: TGTGCCAGCAGCCGTAGCGGAAACTACGAGCAGTACTTC. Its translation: CASSRSGNYEQYF.

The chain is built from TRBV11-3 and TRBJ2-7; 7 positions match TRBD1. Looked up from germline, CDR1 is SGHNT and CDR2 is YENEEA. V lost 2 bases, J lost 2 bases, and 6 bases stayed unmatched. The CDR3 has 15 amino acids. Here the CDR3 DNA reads TGTGCCAGCAGCTTAAGGGACAGTCGAGCCTACGAGCAGTACTTC. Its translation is CASSLRDSRAYEQYF.

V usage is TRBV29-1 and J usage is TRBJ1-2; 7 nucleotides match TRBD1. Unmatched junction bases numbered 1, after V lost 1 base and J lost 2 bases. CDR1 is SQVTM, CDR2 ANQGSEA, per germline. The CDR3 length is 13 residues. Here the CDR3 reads CSVEVQGNYGYTF. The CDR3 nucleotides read TGCAGCGTTGAAGTACAGGGGAACTATGGCTACACCTTC.

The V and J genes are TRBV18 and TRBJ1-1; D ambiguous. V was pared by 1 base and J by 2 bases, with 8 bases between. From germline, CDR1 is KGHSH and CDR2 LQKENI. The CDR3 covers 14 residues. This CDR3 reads CASSPRAENTEAFF. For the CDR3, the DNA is TGTGCCAGCTCACCACGCGCGGAAAACACTGAAGCTTTCTTT.

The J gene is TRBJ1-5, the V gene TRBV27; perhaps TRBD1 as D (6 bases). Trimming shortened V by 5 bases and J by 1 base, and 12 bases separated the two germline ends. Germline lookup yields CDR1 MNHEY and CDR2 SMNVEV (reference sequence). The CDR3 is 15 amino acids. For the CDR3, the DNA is TGTGCCAGCAGTGCGGGGGCTCTAAGCAATCAGCCCCAGCATTTT. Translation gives CASSAGALSNQPQHF.

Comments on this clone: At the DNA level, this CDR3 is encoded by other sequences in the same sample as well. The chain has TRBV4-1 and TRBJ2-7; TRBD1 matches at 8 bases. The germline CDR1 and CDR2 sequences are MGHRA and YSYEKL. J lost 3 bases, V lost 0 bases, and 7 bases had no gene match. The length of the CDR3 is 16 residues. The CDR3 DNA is TGCGCCAGCAGCCAAGACGCCGGACAGGGTCTCTACGAGCAGTACTTC. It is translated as CASSQDAGQGLYEQYF.

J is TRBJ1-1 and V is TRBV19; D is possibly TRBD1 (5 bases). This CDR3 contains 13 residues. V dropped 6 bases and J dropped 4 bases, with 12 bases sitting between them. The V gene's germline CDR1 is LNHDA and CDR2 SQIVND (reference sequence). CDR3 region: CASRPGGGTEAFF. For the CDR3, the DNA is TGTGCCAGTAGGCCCGGCGGGGGCACTGAAGCTTTCTTT.

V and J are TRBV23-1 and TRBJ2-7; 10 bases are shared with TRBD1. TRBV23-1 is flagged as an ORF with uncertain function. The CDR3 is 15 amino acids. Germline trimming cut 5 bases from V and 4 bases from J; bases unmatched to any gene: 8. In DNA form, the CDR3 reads TGCGCCAGCAGTGCAGACAGGGGGCAGGGGTACGAGCAGTACTTC. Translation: CASSADRGQGYEQYF.

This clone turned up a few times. In DNA form, the CDR3 reads TGCGCCAGCAGTCCAAGTATACTAGCGGGGGGCACCGGGGAGCTGTTTTTT. Protein: CASSPSILAGGTGELFF. This sequence joins TRBV10-1 and TRBJ2-2, with 12 bases aligning to TRBD2. The ends lost 5 bases at V and 4 bases at J; junction bases unmatched: 8. Germline values: CDR1 WNHNN, CDR2 SYGVQD (reference sequence). The CDR3 contains 17 residues.

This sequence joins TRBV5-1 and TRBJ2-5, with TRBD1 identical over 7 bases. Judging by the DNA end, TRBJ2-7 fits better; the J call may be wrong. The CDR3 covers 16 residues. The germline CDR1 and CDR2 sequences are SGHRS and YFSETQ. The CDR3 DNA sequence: TGCGCCAGCAGCTCGGGTAAGGACAGGTTTTCCTACGAGCAGTACTTC. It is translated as CASSSGKDRFSYEQYF.

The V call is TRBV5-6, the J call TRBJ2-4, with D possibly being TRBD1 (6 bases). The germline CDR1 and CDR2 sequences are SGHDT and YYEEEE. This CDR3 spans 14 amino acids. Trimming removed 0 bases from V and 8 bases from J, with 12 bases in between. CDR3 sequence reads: CASSLVGTRDIQYF. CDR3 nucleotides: TGTGCCAGCAGCTTGGTCGGGACAAGAGACATTCAGTACTTC.

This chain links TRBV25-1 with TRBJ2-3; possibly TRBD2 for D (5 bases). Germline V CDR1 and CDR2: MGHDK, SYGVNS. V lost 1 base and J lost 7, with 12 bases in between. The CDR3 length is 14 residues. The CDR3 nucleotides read TGTGCCAGCAGTGAATCCGGGGATCTGAATACGCAGTATTTT. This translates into CASSESGDLNTQYF. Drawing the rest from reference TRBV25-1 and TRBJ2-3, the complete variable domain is EADIYQTPRYLVIGTGKKITLECSQTMGHDKMYWYQQDPGMELHLIHYSYGVNSTEKGDLSSESTVSRIRTEHFPLTLESARPSHTSQYLCASSESGDLNTQYFGPGTRLTVL.

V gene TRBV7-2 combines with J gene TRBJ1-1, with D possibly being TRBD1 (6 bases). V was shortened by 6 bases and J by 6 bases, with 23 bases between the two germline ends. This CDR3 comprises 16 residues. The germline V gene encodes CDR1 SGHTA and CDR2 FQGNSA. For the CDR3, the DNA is TGTGCCAGCAGGTTTGGGGGGGGCACAGCGGGGGCTGAAGCTTTCTTT. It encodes CASRFGGGTAGAEAFF.

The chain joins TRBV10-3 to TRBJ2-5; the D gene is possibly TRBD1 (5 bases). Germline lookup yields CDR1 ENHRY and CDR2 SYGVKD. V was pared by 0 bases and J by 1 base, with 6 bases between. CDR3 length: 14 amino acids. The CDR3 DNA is TGTGCCATCAGTGAGTCAGGGGTCCAAGAGACCCAGTACTTC. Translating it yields CAISESGVQETQYF.

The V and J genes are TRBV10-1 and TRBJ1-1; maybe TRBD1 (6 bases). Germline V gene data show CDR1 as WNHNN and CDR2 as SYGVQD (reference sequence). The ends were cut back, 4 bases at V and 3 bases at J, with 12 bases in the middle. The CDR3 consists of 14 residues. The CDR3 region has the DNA TGCGCCAGCAGTGCCCAAACAGGGTACACTGAAGCTTTCTTT. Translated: CASSAQTGYTEAFF.